This TCR beta chain was recorded in a study of PD-1 blockade in classical Hodgkin lymphoma (dated by TCRdb to the early 2020s). Looking at the study overall: Nivolumab dosing was 3 mg/kg intravenously every 2 weeks, continuing until either disease progression or unacceptable toxicity. The study used TCR beta sequencing and CyTOF to define a peripheral blood immune signature of response to PD-1 blockade in classical Hodgkin lymphoma. Broad study findings and their caveats: Newly diagnosed patients were reported to have lower baseline TCR diversity than healthy donors, and relapsed/refractory patients were reported to have lower baseline TCR diversity still. Diversity was lower in patients who began nivolumab less than 1 year after ASCT, so these patients were left out of later analyses to avoid confounding by immune reconstitution. Trial patients achieving complete response had baseline diversity similar to newly diagnosed patients, whereas partial responders and progressors had significantly lower diversity. CD4+ but not CD8+ TCR diversity rose significantly by C4D1 (p=0.0027 vs p=0.16), most apparent in complete responders (p=0.02). The study covered only a single clinical trial cohort, and the causes of the repertoire differences, possibly disease activity or prior therapy, were still not defined.

Including cysteine and phenylalanine, the CDR3 has 17 amino acids. Only the CDR3 portion is preserved as DNA: 51 bases, with reading frame beginning at the first base. From the germline V gene, CDR1 is SGHRS and CDR2 is YFSETQ. Clipping removes 2 bases from V and 3 bases from J, with 9 as the unmatched junction base count. Genomic DNA was isolated using the Qiagen DNeasy kit from unsorted PBMCs as well as from negatively selected CD4+ and CD8+ fractions. Using primers that anneal to V and J segments, immunoSEQ multiplex PCR amplified the TCR beta CDR3 regions. Amplification bias was minimized using a synthetic immune receptor repertoire, and residual bias was removed computationally after sequencing. From the authors' description of their analysis: Custom Python scripts were used to quantify repertoire diversity as the Shannon entropy index. Unsorted, CD4+ and CD8+ repertoires were examined separately, except in combined analyses, for which CD4+ and CD8+ sequences were merged in silico. A clone counted as expanded when the clone's frequency after treatment rose at least 2-fold relative to C1D1, and clones undetected at baseline were given a pseudocount of 0.5. Clones with 0 or 1 copy at C1D1 were classified as singleton clones, and clones with 2 or more copies were classified as non-singleton clones. Clones expanded in unsorted samples were assigned a CD4+, CD8+ or unknown annotation through matching of protein sequences in sorted samples from the same patient. Wilcoxon tests on paired samples were used to test diversity changes from C1D1 to C4D1. Drawn from immuneACCESS, this table holds only the in-frame rearrangements with V and J called that TCRdb kept. Clones are partly lost; checked studies trace under half to an unresolved V gene and leave the rest unexplained. Clone size and V and J calls were adopted from that table, with D and trimming inferred from the DNA. Counted in this sample were 7,500 to 8,500 clones; about 86% of them appeared once. The ten largest make up around 20% of the sample.

With regard to this clone: Its antigen remains undetermined. No much larger clonotype is one base removed from it; base qualities were not supplied.

Reading the label with the study, this specimen's time point is: cycle 1 day 1 (C1D1), immediately before nivolumab initiation. Every trial patient had relapsed after autologous stem cell transplantation, and cohorts A, B and C differed in prior brentuximab vedotin exposure. CD8+ T cells were purified from thawed PBMCs by magnetic negative selection with a Miltenyi CD8+ T cell isolation kit. The trial cohort comprised 60 or so patients with relapsed/refractory classical Hodgkin lymphoma whose best overall responses were complete response, partial response or progressive disease. In the multi-cohort phase II CheckMate 205 trial, trial patients received single-agent nivolumab. Best overall response was determined by an independent review committee according to the 2007 International Working Group response criteria. PBMCs from the trial were collected at three points: immediately before nivolumab initiation (C1D1), and during therapy at cycle 2 day 1 and cycle 4 day 1. Peripheral blood was collected in 8 mL Vacutainer Cell Preparation Tubes, from which PBMCs were isolated by centrifugation and then cryopreserved. Purified CD4+ and CD8+ fractions were prepared only for cases with an additional available PBMC sample. On LS columns in a quadroMACS separator, the magnetically labelled cells were depleted, and the flow-through was collected as the purified fraction.

The receptor was derived from a human donor with classical Hodgkin lymphoma. The material sequenced was CD8+ T cells from blood, taken at baseline. Here the chain combines TRBV5-1 and TRBJ2-3; 10 middle bases align to TRBD1. The nucleotides are TGCGCCAGCAGCTTTCGATTCGGGACAGGGGCTACAGATACGCAGTATTTT. The translation is CASSFRFGTGATDTQYF.